This paragraph reports one TCR beta chain. Antigen unknown. The CDR3 loop spans 15 amino acids. In germline, CDR1 is LGHNA, CDR2 YSLEER. The V and J ends lost 4 bases and 3 bases, in that order; junction bases with no gene match: 9. The entry originates in a study of cytomegalovirus exposure and HLA in healthy donors. Whole-study context: An early release of data contained around 80 million unique TCRs, which came from HLA-typed donors.

A multiplex PCR was run with 60 Vbeta primers and 13 Jbeta primers. In the original workflow: A follow-up analysis tallied 86 million or so unique TCR beta chains, about 11 million shared. Profiled with immunoSEQ multiplex PCR; TCRdb holds only in-frame clones, not every one. V and J calls and clone size are as listed in that table; D and trimming were resolved from the DNA. This repertoire shows some 130,000 clones, nearly 80% found once; its top ten account for 3.3%. Study-level results: TRBV6-2, TRBV6-3 and some other V segments were excluded as indistinguishable. In an earlier analysis, in about 530 donors, most V segments appeared productive either ~87% or ~30% of the time.

V is TRBV4-3 and J is TRBJ2-7; TRBD2 agrees at 7 bases. Sequencing input: PBMCs. The sequence was collected from a woman younger than 45 in good health and CMV-seropositive. CDR3 nucleotides: TGCGCCAGCAGCCCGGCTGAGCGGGGTCTCTACGAGCAGTACTTC. Translation gives CASSPAERGLYEQYF.